Reported below is one T cell receptor beta chain. Its antigen is not identified. This sample stems from a study of T cell responses to AZD1222 COVID-19 vaccine. General study findings and limits: Nearly half of spike-specific TCRs reportedly target unmutated variant regions. Baseline testing showed seropositivity in only six AZD1222 recipients. Two AZD1222 doses significantly raised spike-specific TCR breadth and depth over controls.

Data came from immunoSEQ multiplex PCR; TCRdb stores just in-frame clones and leaves some out. Of 65,000 to 90,000 clones listed, 70% to 90% are singletons. The length of the CDR3 is 16 residues. The V and J genes are TRBV21-1 and TRBJ1-5. TRBV21-1 is a recognized pseudogene. The origin of this receptor is an adult who received the AZD1222 COVID-19 vaccine. The material was peripheral blood, obtained 28 days after the second AZD1222 dose. The chain's CDR3 is CASTPPGRGGNQPQHF. CDR3 nucleotides: TGTGCCAGCACCCCCCCGGGAAGGGGTGGCAATCAGCCCCAGCATTTT.